The rows below give T cell receptor beta chains drawn from one sample of a study of Ad26.COV2.S vaccination and SARS-CoV-2 variants. The method was immunoSEQ multiplex PCR; TCRdb's version includes in-frame clones alone and lacks a portion of them. The sample has some 340,000 clones; 86% are singletons. The sample in question was peripheral blood, obtained in a trial of Ad26.COV2.S vaccine versus placebo. These receptors all stem from a person aged 18-60 years who received the Ad26.COV2.S COVID-19 vaccine or a placebo. CDR3s include the opening cysteine and the closing phenylalanine or tryptophan. Each record gives: V gene, D gene, J gene, clone size, CDR3 DNA, CDR3 protein. D genes are given only for firm matches. A clone size is listed for some rows: how often the clone was seen (once, few, many), or a class if it is expanded.

TRBV3-1/TRBV3-2	-	TRBJ1-2	-	TGTGCCAGCAGCCAACGGGAATCGGGTGGCTACACCTTC	CASSQRESGGYTF
TRBV29-1	TRBD1	TRBJ1-2	-	TGCAGCGTTGAAAGGGACAGTTCCTATGGCTACACCTTC	CSVERDSSYGYTF
TRBV7-2	TRBD1	TRBJ1-6	-	TGTGCCAGCAGCTTAGCCCCGGGACAGGGAGTACCCCTCCACTTT	CASSLAPGQGVPLHF
TRBV6-5	-	TRBJ1-2	-	TGTGCCAGCAGCCGGACGGGCAACTATGGCTACACCTTC	CASSRTGNYGYTF
TRBV5-4	TRBD1	TRBJ1-2	-	TGTGCCAGCAGCTTAACAGGGGGCAATGGCTACACCTTC	CASSLTGGNGYTF
TRBV29-1	-	TRBJ1-4	-	TGCAGCGTTGAAATCCGGGGTGAGAATGAAAAACTGTTTTTT	CSVEIRGENEKLFF
TRBV12-3/TRBV12-4	-	TRBJ1-2	once	TGTGCCAGCAGCCCGCGGCGGGACTATGGCTACACCTTC	CASSPRRDYGYTF
TRBV11-3	-	TRBJ2-3	-	TGTGCCAGCAGCTTAGGGGCTAGTACTACACAGGATACGCAGTATTTT	CASSLGASTTQDTQYF
TRBV7-2	-	TRBJ1-1	many	TGTGCCAGCAGCTTCGTCCTCAACACTGAAGCTTTCTTT	CASSFVLNTEAFF
TRBV24-1	TRBD1	TRBJ2-3	-	TGTGCCACCAGTGACTCATTGCACCCGACAGGGGGTGGGGCAGATACGCAGTATTTT	CATSDSLHPTGGGADTQYF
TRBV6-5	-	TRBJ2-7	-	TGTGCCAGCAGTTACTCGAGACGGGGCGAGCAGTACTTC	CASSYSRRGEQYF
TRBV4-3	-	TRBJ1-1	-	TGCGCCAGCAGTAAAGGAATTAACACTGAAGCTTTCTTT	CASSKGINTEAFF
TRBV15	TRBD1	TRBJ2-1	-	TGTGCCACCAGCAGAGATTCGGACAGGGAACCGTTCTTC	CATSRDSDREPFF
TRBV18	-	TRBJ2-3	few	TGTGCCAGCTCACCTTACACAGATACGCAGTATTTT	CASSPYTDTQYF
TRBV6-5	-	TRBJ2-7	-	TGTGCCAGCAGTTTGGGCGGATTTTACGAGCAGTACTTC	CASSLGGFYEQYF
TRBV6-6	-	TRBJ2-6	-	TGTGCCAGCAGTCCTTATGGGAACAGGTACTCTGGGGCCAACGTCCTGACTTTC	CASSPYGNRYSGANVLTF
TRBV7-9	-	TRBJ2-1	-	TGTGCCAGCAGCCCCCCCGCCCTAGACAATGAGCAGTTCTTC	CASSPPALDNEQFF
TRBV4-1	TRBD1	TRBJ1-2	-	TGCGCCAGCAGCCAAGGACAGGGATATGGCTACACCTTC	CASSQGQGYGYTF
TRBV10-3	TRBD2	TRBJ2-1	-	TGTGCCATCACCCGGACTAGCCAGGCCAATGAGCAGTTCTTC	CAITRTSQANEQFF
TRBV2	-	TRBJ1-1	once	TGTGCCAGCAGAGAGGATAGGAGCGCTGAAGCTTTCTTT	CASREDRSAEAFF
TRBV5-1	-	TRBJ2-1	-	TGCGCCAGCAGCTTGGACCCCGGACCCTACAATGAGCAGTTCTTC	CASSLDPGPYNEQFF
TRBV29-1	-	TRBJ1-2	-	TGCAGCGTTTCAGACTATGGCTACACCTTC	CSVSDYGYTF